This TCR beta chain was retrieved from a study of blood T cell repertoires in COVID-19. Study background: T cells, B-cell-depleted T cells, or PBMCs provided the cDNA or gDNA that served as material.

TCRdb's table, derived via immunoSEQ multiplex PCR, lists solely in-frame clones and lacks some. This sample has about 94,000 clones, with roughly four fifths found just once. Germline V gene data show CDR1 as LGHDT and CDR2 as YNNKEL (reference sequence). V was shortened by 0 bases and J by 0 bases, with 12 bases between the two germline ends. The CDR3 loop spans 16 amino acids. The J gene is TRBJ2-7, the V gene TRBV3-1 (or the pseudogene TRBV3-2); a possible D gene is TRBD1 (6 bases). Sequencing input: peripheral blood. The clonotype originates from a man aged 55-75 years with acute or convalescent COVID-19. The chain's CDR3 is CASSQEMGALSYEQYF. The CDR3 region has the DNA TGTGCCAGCAGCCAAGAAATGGGGGCCCTCTCCTACGAGCAGTACTTC.